This TCR beta chain was retrieved from a study of low-dose radiotherapy and immunotherapy resistance in tumors. On the study more broadly: Fractions of 1 Gy went to Cohort 2 every two weeks, for 13 Gy over 26 weeks.

Specified time point: before trial treatment. TCR amplification involved 15 to 25 PCR cycles with a constant-region primer and V-primer adapter. TCRdb reprocessed the reads via MiXCR and lists one record per CDR3 protein. This table has some 45,000 distinct CDR3 sequences, approximately 12% appearing once. This CDR3 comprises 12 residues. Trimming removed 0 bases from V and 10 bases from J, with 8 bases in between. The germline V gene encodes CDR1 LGHDT and CDR2 YNNKEL (reference sequence). The chain recombines TRBV3-1 with TRBJ2-3; D gene unclear. The source was PBMCs, collected before treatment. The clonotype originates from a female donor with ovarian cancer. The CDR3 here is CASSQEPHAQYF. CDR3 nucleotide sequence: TGTGCCAGCAGCCAAGAACCCCATGCGCAGTATTTT.